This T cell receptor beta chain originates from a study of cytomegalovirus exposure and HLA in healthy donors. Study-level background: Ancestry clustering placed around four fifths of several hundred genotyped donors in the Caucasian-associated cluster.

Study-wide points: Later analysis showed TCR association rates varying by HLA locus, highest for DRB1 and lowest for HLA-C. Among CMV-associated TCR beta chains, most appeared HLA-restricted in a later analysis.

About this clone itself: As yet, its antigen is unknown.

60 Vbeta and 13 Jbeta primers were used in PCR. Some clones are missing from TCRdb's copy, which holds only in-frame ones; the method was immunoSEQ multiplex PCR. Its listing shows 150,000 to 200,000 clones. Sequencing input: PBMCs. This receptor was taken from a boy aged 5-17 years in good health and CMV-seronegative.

The CDR3 nucleotides read TGCGCCAGCAGCCAAGAGGGACTAGTAGTCTACAATGAGCAGTTCTTC. Translating it yields CASSQEGLVVYNEQFF. The V call is TRBV4-1, the J call TRBJ2-1; 8 nucleotides align to TRBD2. The CDR3 consists of 16 residues. Germline V gene data show CDR1 as MGHRA and CDR2 as YSYEKL. Trimming took 0 bases from V and 3 from J; bases not matched to a gene: 4.